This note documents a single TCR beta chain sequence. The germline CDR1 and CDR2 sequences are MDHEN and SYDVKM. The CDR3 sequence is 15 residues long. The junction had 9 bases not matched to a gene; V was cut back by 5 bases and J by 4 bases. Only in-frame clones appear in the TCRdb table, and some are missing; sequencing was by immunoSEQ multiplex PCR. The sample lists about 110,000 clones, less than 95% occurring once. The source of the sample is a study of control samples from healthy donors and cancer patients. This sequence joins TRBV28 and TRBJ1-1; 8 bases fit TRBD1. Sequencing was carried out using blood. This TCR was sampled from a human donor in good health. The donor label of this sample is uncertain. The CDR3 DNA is TGTGCCAGCAGTGGTACTGGACAGGGTCGCACTGAAGCTTTCTTT. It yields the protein CASSGTGQGRTEAFF.